Below, 8 T cell receptor beta chains from the same sample are listed, as sequenced in a study of tumor-infiltrating lymphocytes in localized non-small cell lung cancer (dated by TCRdb to about 2021). The library relied on the immunoSEQ multiplex PCR assay. The table comes from immuneACCESS by way of TCRdb, which keeps in-frame sequences with V and J called. Part of the clones is missing from these tables; in studies checked, under half for an unresolved V gene and the rest for unknown reasons. Recorded for this sample are more than 9,500 clones; 60% to 70% of them occurred a single time. The ten largest clones capture more than 6% of the sample. The specimen sequenced was lung tumor tissue. All receptors derive from a human donor with non-small cell lung cancer.

V is TRBV11-2 and J is TRBJ2-5; D is unresolved. V was clipped by 5 bases and J by 5 bases, with 12 bases between them. CDR1 SGHAT and CDR2 FQNNGV come from the germline V gene. This CDR3 has 13 amino acids. The CDR3 DNA sequence: TGTGCCAGCAGCCTGGCGTTTTGGGAGACCCAGTACTTC. Amino acid sequence: CASSLAFWETQYF.

The chain uses TRBV5-1 and TRBJ1-6; D is unclear. The CDR3 is made up of 18 amino acids. Germline V gene lookup returns CDR1 SGHRS and CDR2 YFSETQ. V was clipped by 0 bases and J by 1 base, with 14 bases between them. CDR3 DNA: TGCGCCAGCAGCTTGGCAGGCAGCCGGGCATCCTATAATTCACCCCTCCACTTT. Protein product: CASSLAGSRASYNSPLHF.

This rearrangement joins TRBV6-5 to TRBJ2-2; D is undetermined. The CDR3 has 15 amino acids. V gave up 0 bases and J gave up 5 bases, with 10 bases separating them. Germline loops: CDR1 MNHEY, CDR2 SVGAGI. The CDR3 DNA is TGTGCCAGCAGTTACTCTAACAGAAGGACCGGGGAGCTGTTTTTT. Amino acids: CASSYSNRRTGELFF.

This clone turned up a few times. The chain has TRBV12-5 and TRBJ2-3; D possibly matches TRBD1 or TRBD2 (5 bases each). The V end lost 4 bases, the J end lost 10 bases, and 9 bases lay between the germline ends. The CDR3 length is 11 residues. Per germline, CDR1 LGHNT and CDR2 FRNRAP. This CDR3 reads CASGYGTAQYF. DNA for the CDR3: TGTGCTAGTGGTTACGGGACCGCGCAGTATTTT.

The table lists this clone with a few counts. The chain employs TRBV10-3 and TRBJ2-7; 7 bases align to TRBD2. CDR1 and CDR2 (germline): ENHRY, SYGVKD. This CDR3 region has 14 residues. The ends lost 11 bases at V and 7 bases at J; junction bases unmatched: 17. In DNA, the CDR3 is TGTGCCGCCGGGGTGGCTAGCGGAACGGGGGAGCAGTACTTC. Its translation: CAAGVASGTGEQYF.

The chain couples TRBV30 to TRBJ2-7, with a possible D match to TRBD1 (6 bases). The CDR3 is 10 amino acids. The V end was cut by 5 bases, the J end by 5 bases, with 7 bases between. Germline V CDR1 and CDR2: GTSNPN, SVGIG (reference sequence). CDR3 sequence (DNA): TGTGCCTGGGGACAGAACGAGCAGTACTTC. Translated: CAWGQNEQYF.

The V gene is TRBV9, the J gene TRBJ2-2, with 7 nucleotides matching TRBD2. With 3 bases clipped from V and 8 bases from J, the junction kept 4 bases outside the gene matches. The CDR3 contains 13 residues. The germline gives CDR1 SGDLS, CDR2 YYNGEE. CDR3 bases: TGTGCCAGCAGCGAGGGAGGGACGGGGGAGCTGTTTTTT. Its translation is CASSEGGTGELFF.

V gene TRBV7-9 combines with J gene TRBJ2-7; no definite D call. CDR1 SEHNR and CDR2 FQNEAQ come from the germline V gene (reference sequence). The CDR3 covers 15 residues. V was shortened by 5 bases and J by 1 base, with 15 bases between the two germline ends. Written as DNA, the CDR3 is TGTGCCAGCAGCCCTATCGGACGGGTTTCCTACGAGCAGTACTTC. This sequence encodes CASSPIGRVSYEQYF.